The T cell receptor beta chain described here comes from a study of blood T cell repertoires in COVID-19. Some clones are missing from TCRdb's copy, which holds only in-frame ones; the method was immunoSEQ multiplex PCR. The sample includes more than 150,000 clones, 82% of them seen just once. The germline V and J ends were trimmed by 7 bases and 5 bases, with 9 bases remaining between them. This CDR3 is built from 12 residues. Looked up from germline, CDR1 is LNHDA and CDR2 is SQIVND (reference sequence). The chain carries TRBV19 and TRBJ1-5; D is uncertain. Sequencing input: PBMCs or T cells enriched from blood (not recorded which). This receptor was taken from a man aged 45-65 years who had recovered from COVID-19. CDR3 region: CASTRGDQPQHF. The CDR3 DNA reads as TGTGCCAGTACTCGGGGTGATCAGCCCCAGCATTTT.